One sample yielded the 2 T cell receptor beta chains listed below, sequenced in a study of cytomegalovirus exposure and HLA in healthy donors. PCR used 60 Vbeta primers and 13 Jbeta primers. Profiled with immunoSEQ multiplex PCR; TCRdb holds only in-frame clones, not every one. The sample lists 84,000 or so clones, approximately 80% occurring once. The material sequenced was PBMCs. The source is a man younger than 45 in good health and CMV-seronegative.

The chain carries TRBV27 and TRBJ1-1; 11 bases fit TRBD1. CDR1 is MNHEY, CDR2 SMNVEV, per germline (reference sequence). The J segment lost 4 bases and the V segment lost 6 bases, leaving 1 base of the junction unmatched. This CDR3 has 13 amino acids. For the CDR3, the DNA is TGTGCCAGCAGGGGGACAGGGGGCACTGAAGCTTTCTTT. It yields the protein CASRGTGGTEAFF.

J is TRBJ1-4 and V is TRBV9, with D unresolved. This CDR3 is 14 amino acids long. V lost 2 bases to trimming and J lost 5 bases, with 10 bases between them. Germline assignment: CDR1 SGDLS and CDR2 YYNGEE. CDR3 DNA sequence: TGTGCCAGCAGCGTTTTCAGTTCGAATGAAAAACTGTTTTTT. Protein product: CASSVFSSNEKLFF.